The 15 T cell receptor beta chains presented below share a single source sample, sequenced in a study of T-cell reconstitution after alpha-beta-depleted transplantation in children. Preparation of the TCRbeta library involved a method that used unique molecular identifiers. TCRdb passed the PCR reads through MiXCR, listing each CDR3 protein once. The table includes 150,000 to 200,000 distinct CDR3 sequences, approximately 15% detected once. This specimen consisted of PBMCs from the stem cell graft donor, obtained from the stem cell graft. Receptors originate from a human donor who donated a stem cell graft to a child with acute lymphoblastic leukemia.

Ten or more counts support this clonotype. This chain links TRBV5-1 with TRBJ1-1, with 8 nucleotides matching TRBD1. This CDR3 is built from 14 residues. CDR1 is SGHRS, CDR2 YFSETQ, per germline. Trimming removed 0 bases from V and 4 bases from J; junction bases left unmatched: 2. CDR3 DNA: TGCGCCAGCAGCTTGGAAACAGGGGGCACTGAAGCTTTCTTT. Protein sequence: CASSLETGGTEAFF.

The CDR3 sequence is CAIRPGENSPLHF. CDR3 in DNA: TGTGCCATCAGACCGGGAGAAAATTCACCCCTCCACTTT. This rearrangement joins TRBV10-3 to TRBJ1-6; D gene ambiguous. Trimming removed 6 bases from V and 7 bases from J, with 10 bases in between. The CDR3 is made up of 13 amino acids. Germline V gives CDR1 ENHRY, CDR2 SYGVKD.

This clonotype was recorded many times. The V call is TRBV7-9, the J call TRBJ2-1, with 10 bases lining up with TRBD2. The J segment lost 3 bases and the V segment lost 4 bases, leaving 6 bases of the junction unmatched. Germline CDR1 and CDR2: SEHNR and FQNEAQ (reference sequence). The CDR3 runs 16 residues. CDR3 nucleotides: TGTGCCAGCAGCTCCCGACTAGCGGGCTTCTACAATGAGCAGTTCTTC. The encoded protein is CASSSRLAGFYNEQFF.

In its sample, this clonotype was seen many times. CDR3 amino acids: CASSWGNRVYRQPQHF. The CDR3, as DNA: TGTGCCAGCAGTTGGGGGAACAGGGTCTATCGGCAGCCCCAGCATTTT. The chain uses TRBV12-3 or TRBV12-4 and TRBJ1-5, with TRBD1 as a possible D gene (6 bases). CDR3 size: 16 residues. The V end was cut by 4 bases, the J end by 7 bases, with 20 bases between.

The chain employs TRBV11-1 and TRBJ2-5; D may be TRBD2 (6 bases). The CDR3 spans 14 residues. The V end was cut by 2 bases, the J end by 5 bases, with 12 bases between. Germline values: CDR1 SGHAT, CDR2 FQDESV (reference sequence). CDR3 DNA sequence: TGTGCCAGCAGCTTAAGCCTAGCGCTGGAGACCCAGTACTTC. As protein: CASSLSLALETQYF.

In its sample, this clonotype was seen many times. The rearrangement joins TRBV7-6 to TRBJ2-1; 8 bases line up with TRBD2. Trimming took 5 bases from V and 0 from J; bases not matched to a gene: 6. The CDR3 sequence is 16 residues long. CDR1 and CDR2 (germline): SGHVS, FNYEAQ. CDR3 region: CASSPLSGNSYNEQFF. Written as DNA, the CDR3 is TGTGCCAGCAGCCCCCTTAGCGGGAACTCCTACAATGAGCAGTTCTTC. Based on the CDR3 plus reference TRBV7-6 and TRBJ2-1, the full variable domain is GAGVSQSPRYKVTKRGQDVALRCDPISGHVSLYWYRQALGQGPEFLTYFNYEAQQDKSGLPNDRFSAERPEGSISTLTIQRTEQRDSAMYRCASSPLSGNSYNEQFFGPGTRLTVL.

A remark on this clonotype: Possible read error: a much larger clone is one base away. The CDR3 sequence: CSAVDWDTYQQYF. CDR3 sequence (DNA): TGCAGTGCTGTGGACTGGGATACCTACCAGCAGTACTTC. The chain links TRBV20-1 to TRBJ2-7, with TRBD2 as a possible D gene (5 bases). This CDR3 contains 13 residues. Germline-derived CDR1 and CDR2 are DFQATT and SNEGSKA (reference sequence).

Details on this clonotype: This may arise from a read error, as a much more abundant clone is one base away. V usage is TRBV7-8 and J usage is TRBJ2-1; TRBD2 matches 13 bases. There are 16 residues in the CDR3. After removal of 1 base from V and 9 bases from J, the junction contained 6 bases not matched to a gene. In germline, CDR1 is SGHVS, CDR2 FQNEAQ. The CDR3 loop reads CASSLGTSGSKGEQFF. CDR3 sequence (DNA): TGTGCCAGCAGCTTAGGGACTAGCGGGAGTAAGGGTGAGCAGTTCTTC.

This clonotype was observed once. This sequence may be a read error, since a much larger clone differs from it by one base. V gene TRBV20-1 combines with J gene TRBJ1-1, with D tentatively TRBD1 (5 bases). CDR3 length: 11 amino acids. The germline gives CDR1 DFQATT, CDR2 SNEGSKA (reference sequence). The CDR3 spells CRARGDTEAFF. CDR3 DNA sequence: TGCAGAGCTAGGGGAGACACTGAAGCTTTCTTT.

This clonotype has just a few counts. The rearrangement links TRBV5-1 to TRBJ2-5, with TRBD1 matching over 7 bases. Germline trimming cut 4 bases from V and 4 bases from J; bases unmatched to any gene: 10. The CDR3 totals 15 residues. Germline assignment: CDR1 SGHRS and CDR2 YFSETQ. The CDR3 sequence: CASSPSGQTGETQYF. In nucleotides, the CDR3 is TGCGCCAGCAGCCCGTCGGGACAGACTGGAGAGACCCAGTACTTC.

This clonotype was picked up a small number of times. The genes are TRBV29-1 and TRBJ2-7, with 7 bases matching TRBD1. Germline trimming cut 7 bases from V and 5 bases from J; bases unmatched to any gene: 11. This CDR3 is built from 13 residues. Germline V CDR1 and CDR2: SQVTM, ANQGSEA. In DNA, the CDR3 is TGCAGCGCAATAGACAGGGCCGGAGACGAGCAGTACTTC. Protein: CSAIDRAGDEQYF.

This clonotype was recorded a few times. The chain is built from TRBV7-9 and TRBJ2-5; D is uncertain. The length of the CDR3 is 15 residues. V lost 4 bases, J lost 5 bases, and 17 bases lay in between. The germline V gene has CDR1 SEHNR and CDR2 FQNEAQ (reference sequence). The CDR3 DNA follows: TGTGCCAGCAGCTATACCGGCCCAGAAATGGAGACCCAGTACTTC. It encodes CASSYTGPEMETQYF.

This clonotype was detected once. This rearrangement joins TRBV30 to TRBJ2-2, with TRBD2 as a possible D gene (6 bases). CDR3 length equals 16 residues. V gave up 0 bases and J gave up 0 bases, with 11 bases separating them. Germline CDR1 GTSNPN, CDR2 SVGIG (reference sequence). The CDR3 DNA reads as TGTGCCTGGAGTGTTGGTGTAGCGGCGAACACCGGGGAGCTGTTTTTT. This translates into CAWSVGVAANTGELFF.

The chain links TRBV12-3 or TRBV12-4 to TRBJ2-7; D may be TRBD2 (5 bases). Trimming removed 4 bases at V and 6 bases at J, with 31 bases between. The CDR3 is made up of 19 amino acids. The CDR3 loop is CASSSLRRGLEAATIEQYF. The CDR3 DNA reads TGTGCCAGCAGTTCGCTACGACGGGGTTTAGAAGCGGCCACCATCGAGCAGTACTTC.

In this sample, this clonotype turned up many times. The chain links TRBV20-1 to TRBJ2-5; 9 nucleotides line up with TRBD1. V lost 5 bases and J lost 4; bases outside the gene matches: 5. This CDR3 contains 13 residues. CDR1 is DFQATT and CDR2 is SNEGSKA in the germline V gene (reference sequence). The CDR3 is CSAQQGALETQYF. CDR3 sequence (DNA): TGCAGTGCTCAACAGGGGGCTTTAGAGACCCAGTACTTC.